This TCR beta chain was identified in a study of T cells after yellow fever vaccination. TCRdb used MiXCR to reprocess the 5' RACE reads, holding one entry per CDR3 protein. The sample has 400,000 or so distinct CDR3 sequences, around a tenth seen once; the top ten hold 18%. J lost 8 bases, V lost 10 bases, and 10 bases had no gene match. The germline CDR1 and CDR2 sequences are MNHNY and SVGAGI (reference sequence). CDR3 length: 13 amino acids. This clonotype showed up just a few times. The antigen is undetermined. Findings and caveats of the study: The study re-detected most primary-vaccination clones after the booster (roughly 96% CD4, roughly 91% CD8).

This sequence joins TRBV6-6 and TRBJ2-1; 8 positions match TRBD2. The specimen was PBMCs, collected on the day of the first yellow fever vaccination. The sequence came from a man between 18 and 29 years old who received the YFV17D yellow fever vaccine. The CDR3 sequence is CAIGGANGDEQFF. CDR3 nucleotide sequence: TGTGCCATCGGGGGGGCAAATGGGGATGAGCAGTTCTTC.